This T cell receptor (beta chain) emerged from a study of CD8 T cells in ankylosing spondylitis. General observations from the study: The clones that were linked to disease were reported to be significantly enriched in matched synovial fluid samples from ankylosing spondylitis patients. One TCR beta motif, made up of about 8 highly homologous variants, appeared characteristic of ankylosing spondylitis blood.

Making use of molecular barcodes, quantitative 5'-RACE generated TCR beta libraries. MiXCR was run by TCRdb on the 5' RACE reads, yielding one entry per CDR3 protein. The sample yields roughly 97,000 distinct CDR3 sequences, roughly 8.3% seen once. At least ten counts were recorded for this clonotype. Its antigen is undetermined. The V end was cut by 5 bases, the J end by 5 bases, with 15 bases between. Per germline, CDR1 SEHNR and CDR2 FQNEAQ (reference sequence). The CDR3 sequence is 14 residues long. The receptor was isolated from a male donor with ankylosing spondylitis or in good health (not recorded which). This sequence joins TRBV7-9 and TRBJ1-1; D may be TRBD1 (5 bases). The sample taken for sequencing was blood, either unsorted or a sorted T cell fraction (not recorded which). CDR3 loop: CASSLTRAGTEAFF. CDR3 nucleotides: TGTGCCAGCAGCCTGACGAGGGCAGGGACTGAAGCTTTCTTT.